The 8 T cell receptor beta chains below come from one sample, sequenced in a study of blood T cell repertoires in COVID-19. The table came from immunoSEQ multiplex PCR; TCRdb's copy has only in-frame clones and leaves some out. The repertoire includes under 150,000 clones, about 88% of them detected once, and under 3% sits in the top ten. Sample: peripheral blood. These TCRs come from a human donor in a cohort sampled during active COVID-19.

V and J are TRBV28 and TRBJ1-2, with 7 positions matching TRBD1. The germline V gene encodes CDR1 MDHEN and CDR2 SYDVKM. The CDR3 has 13 amino acids. After removal of 5 bases from V and 8 bases from J, the junction contained 8 bases not matched to a gene. This CDR3 is CASSEQQGRGYTF. The CDR3 DNA sequence: TGTGCCAGCAGTGAACAACAGGGGCGGGGCTACACCTTC.

The chain is built from TRBV7-2 and TRBJ1-4; 9 positions match TRBD1. With V trimmed by 5 bases and J by 5 bases, 6 bases remained unmatched. The CDR3 is made up of 15 amino acids. Germline lookup yields CDR1 SGHTA and CDR2 FQGNSA. The CDR3 coding sequence is TGTGCCAGCAGCCCTACAGGGGGCGTCAATGAAAAACTGTTTTTT. Translated, it gives CASSPTGGVNEKLFF. Looking up the rest from reference TRBV7-2 and TRBJ1-4 gives the full variable domain: GAGVSQSPSNKVTEKGKDVELRCDPISGHTALYWYRQSLGQGLEFLIYFQGNSAPDKSGLPSDRFSAERTGGSVSTLTIQRTQQEDSAVYLCASSPTGGVNEKLFFGSGTQLSVL.

The J gene is TRBJ1-3, the V gene TRBV28; a weak D match, TRBD1 (5 bases). Germline CDR1 and CDR2: MDHEN and SYDVKM. This CDR3 contains 14 residues. Trimming cost V 3 bases and J 8 bases, with 14 bases left between them. CDR3 sequence: CASSFVIRGDTIYF. The CDR3 DNA reads as TGTGCCAGCAGTTTTGTGATTCGGGGGGACACCATATATTTT.

This rearrangement joins TRBV12-3 or TRBV12-4 to TRBJ2-7, with D possibly being TRBD2 (6 bases). This CDR3 has 12 residues. V gave up 6 bases and J gave up 6 bases, with 12 bases separating them. The CDR3 DNA reads TGTGCCAGCAGCGGGGGACGGGGCGAGCAGTACTTC. This sequence encodes CASSGGRGEQYF.

The V and J genes are TRBV6-2 or TRBV6-3 and TRBJ1-2, with D tentatively TRBD1 (6 bases). CDR1 MNHEY and CDR2 SVGEGT come from the germline V gene. V lost 6 bases to trimming and J lost 0 bases, with 14 bases between them. This CDR3 has 15 amino acids. For the CDR3, the DNA is TGTGCCAGCAGCCCCCGGCCAGGGGCTAACTATGGCTACACCTTC. It yields the protein CASSPRPGANYGYTF.

The chain recombines TRBV28 with TRBJ1-4; 7 bases are a match to TRBD1. CDR1 MDHEN and CDR2 SYDVKM come from the germline V gene. The ends lost 5 bases at V and 7 bases at J; junction bases unmatched: 7. The CDR3 extends over 14 amino acids. CDR3 protein: CASSPDRVVEKLFF. Here the CDR3 DNA reads TGTGCCAGCAGTCCCGACAGGGTGGTTGAAAAACTGTTTTTT.

V usage is TRBV11-2 and J usage is TRBJ2-6; possible D gene TRBD1, 5 bases. CDR3 length equals 16 residues. With 6 bases removed from V and 0 bases from J, the gap between germline ends came to 12 bases. In germline, CDR1 is SGHAT, CDR2 FQNNGV. Here the CDR3 reads CASRDPQGSGANVLTF. The DNA of the CDR3 is TGTGCCAGCAGAGATCCCCAGGGCTCTGGGGCCAACGTCCTGACTTTC.

V gene TRBV30 combines with J gene TRBJ2-2, with D possibly being TRBD2 (6 bases). CDR3 length: 13 residues. Germline V gene sequence: CDR1 GTSNPN, CDR2 SVGIG (reference sequence). Trimming stripped 3 bases from V and 7 bases from J, with 12 bases between. The CDR3 bases are TGTGCCTGGAGGGGGGACTTGTTCGGGGAGCTGTTTTTT. It yields the protein CAWRGDLFGELFF.